This entry describes one T cell receptor (beta chain). Its antigen is not known. One end of the junction fails to match germline, which may point to a read error. These data originate in a study of Graves' ophthalmopathy and Graves' hyperthyroidism. In the study overall: There was a collection of peripheral blood at initial diagnosis, before any treatment. General study findings and limits: Discriminating ophthalmopathy from stable hyperthyroidism, a 13-signature model attained a sensitivity of approximately 90% and a specificity of approximately 81%. Most thyroid clonotypes with frequency above 0.001 were detected in blood too. The model predicted progression of ophthalmopathy with a sensitivity of roughly 70%, and its specificity was 72% to 80%.

Germline CDR1 SGHAT, CDR2 FQNNGV. The CDR3 is 12 amino acids. For repertoire sequencing, the TCR beta CDR3 regions were amplified from RNA transcripts. The authors performed first-round RT-PCR with HTBI primers and then a second-round multiplex PCR. TCRdb fed the multiplex PCR reads into MiXCR, producing one record per CDR3 protein. The table shows fewer than 600,000 distinct CDR3 sequences, with 14% occurring only once. The genes are TRBV11-2 and TRBJ1-5; D not resolved. This clonotype originated in a woman aged 25 to 39 with Graves' ophthalmopathy. The specimen was blood. CDR3 in DNA: TGTGCCAGCAGCTTAGGGGGTCAGCCCCAGCAGTTT. Its protein is CASSLGGQPQQF.